The clone carrying this T cell receptor beta chain was seen many times. Its antigen is as yet unknown. The data belong to a study of identical twins. CDR1 and CDR2 (germline): DFQATT, SNEGSKA (reference sequence). V lost 0 bases and J 0 bases, leaving 12 bases between the germline ends. This CDR3 has 16 amino acids. TCRdb redid the calling of the 5' RACE reads with MiXCR, one entry per CDR3 protein. The sample yields under 250,000 distinct CDR3 sequences, 10% to 15% seen once. General study results and limits: Carriage of fewer insertions was seen in abundant cord blood beta clonotypes, whereas memory repertoires showed none.

This sample was also put to use in a study of yellow fever vaccine responses in identical twins.

This chain connects TRBV20-1 to TRBJ2-1; tentative D call: TRBD2 (6 bases). The source is a woman younger than 35 in good health. What was sequenced was memory (CD45RO+) T cells sorted from blood. CDR3 loop: CSARDLAGPSYNEQFF. The CDR3 bases are TGCAGTGCTAGAGATCTGGCGGGGCCCTCCTACAATGAGCAGTTCTTC.